Detailed here is one T cell receptor (beta chain). The target antigen is unknown. It was with a sample-barcoded 5' primer and a J-beta primer mix that a second PCR of roughly 7 to 12 cycles was run. Every sample returned 2.5 million or more CDR3-containing paired-end reads. TCRdb analysed the 5' RACE reads with MiXCR anew, one entry per CDR3 protein. The sample has fewer than 1.5 million distinct CDR3 sequences; around 39% are singletons. Per the germline V gene, CDR1 is SGHAT and CDR2 is FQNNGV. The CDR3 loop spans 14 amino acids. V lost 5 bases and J lost 6, with 16 bases in between. The data were taken from a study of blood T cells in healthy people across ages. In the study overall: Per two T cells, about one barcoded beta molecule was captured through template switching. General observations from the study: Roughly linear age-related decline in beta diversity appeared, significant by age about 40. Higher diversity, along with more naive CD4+ cells, distinguished long-lived donors from aged donors.

This receptor was taken from a woman aged 18 to 35 in good health. The V gene is TRBV11-2, the J gene TRBJ1-2, with D perhaps TRBD1 (6 bases). The sequenced sample consisted of blood. This CDR3 is CASSQITQGHGYTF. As DNA, the CDR3 is TGTGCCAGCAGCCAAATCACTCAGGGGCATGGCTACACCTTC.